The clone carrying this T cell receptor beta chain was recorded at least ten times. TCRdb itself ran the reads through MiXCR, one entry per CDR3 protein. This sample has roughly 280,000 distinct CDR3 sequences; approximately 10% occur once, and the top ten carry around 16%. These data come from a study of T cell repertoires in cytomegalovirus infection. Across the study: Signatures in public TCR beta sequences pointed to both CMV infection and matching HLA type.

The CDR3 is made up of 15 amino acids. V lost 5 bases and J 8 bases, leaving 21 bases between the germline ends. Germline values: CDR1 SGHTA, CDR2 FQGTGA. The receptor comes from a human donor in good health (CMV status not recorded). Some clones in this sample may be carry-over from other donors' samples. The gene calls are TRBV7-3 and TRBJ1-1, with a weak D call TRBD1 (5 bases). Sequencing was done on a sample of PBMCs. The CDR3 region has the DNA TGTGCCAGCAGCCTCCTGGGCACAGGCTTGGGAGAAGCTTTCTTT. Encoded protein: CASSLLGTGLGEAFF.